Below, 9 T cell receptor beta chains from the same sample are listed, as sequenced in a study of neoadjuvant anti-PD-1 for oral cavity cancer. Generated by immunoSEQ multiplex PCR, the TCRdb table keeps only in-frame clones and is missing some. Found here are about 9,400 clones, about 59% of them singletons; the top ten hold about 4.1%. Time point in this sample: after neoadjuvant nivolumab, at surgical resection. Sequencing used PBMCs, obtained after nivolumab (anti-PD-1) treatment. These receptors originate from a person between 40 and 85 years old with oral cavity squamous cell carcinoma.

The chain is built from TRBV15 and TRBJ2-5; 9 bases line up with TRBD2. The germline CDR1 and CDR2 sequences are LNHNV and YYDKDF (reference sequence). The V gene end was trimmed by 1 base and the J gene end by 4 bases; junction bases not matched to a gene: 7. This CDR3 spans 16 amino acids. CDR3 coding DNA: TGTGCCACCAGCAGAGTCGGTGGGACTAGCAGAGAGACCCAGTACTTC. Protein product: CATSRVGGTSRETQYF.

This chain connects TRBV19 to TRBJ2-3, with 10 bases aligning to TRBD1. The CDR3 has 15 amino acids. Germline V gene lookup returns CDR1 LNHDA and CDR2 SQIVND (reference sequence). J lost 7 bases, V lost 5 bases, and 9 bases had no gene match. In nucleotides, the CDR3 is TGTGCCAGTAGTTCGCCGGGACAGGGGTGGAATACGCAGTATTTT. Translation: CASSSPGQGWNTQYF.

In its sample, this clone was seen a few times. The rearrangement joins TRBV27 to TRBJ1-6; D gene ambiguous. The V and J ends lost 7 bases and 7 bases respectively, with 14 bases between them. From germline, CDR1 is MNHEY and CDR2 SMNVEV (reference sequence). The CDR3 length is 14 residues. The CDR3 here is CASKTPGGNSPLHF. The CDR3 coding sequence is TGTGCCAGCAAAACCCCTGGCGGGAATTCACCCCTCCACTTT.

The chain employs TRBV6-5 and TRBJ1-1; no definite D call. This CDR3 has 15 residues. V lost 0 bases, J lost 2 bases, and 10 bases lay in between. Germline CDR1 MNHEY, CDR2 SVGAGI. CDR3 sequence (DNA): TGTGCCAGCAGTTACTCGAGGCTTATCAACACTGAAGCTTTCTTT. The encoded protein is CASSYSRLINTEAFF.

The table lists this clone with a few counts. The chain is built from TRBV9 and TRBJ1-1; no firm D call. The V end lost 4 bases, the J end lost 2 bases, and 12 bases lay between the germline ends. The CDR3 runs 14 residues. CDR1 and CDR2 (germline): SGDLS, YYNGEE. The CDR3 protein is CASSPQALNTEAFF. DNA of the CDR3: TGTGCCAGCAGCCCTCAAGCCCTCAACACTGAAGCTTTCTTT.

This clone was observed a single time. J is TRBJ2-2 and V is TRBV4-1; 7 bases line up with TRBD2. After removal of 4 bases from V and 4 bases from J, the junction contained 18 bases not matched to a gene. This CDR3 has 19 residues. Germline V gene lookup returns CDR1 MGHRA and CDR2 YSYEKL. Written as DNA, the CDR3 is TGCGCCAGCAGCCTCATTTTGGGAGGCGGGAGACTATCCACCGGGGAGCTGTTTTTT. It codes for CASSLILGGGRLSTGELFF.

The gene calls are TRBV7-8 and TRBJ1-1; D gene ambiguous. Germline values: CDR1 SGHVS, CDR2 FQNEAQ. The CDR3 extends over 13 amino acids. V was cut by 5 bases and J by 8 bases, with 15 bases left in between. The CDR3 loop is CASSDYRTSEAFF. The CDR3 DNA reads TGTGCCAGCAGCGACTACCGGACCTCAGAAGCTTTCTTT.

This rearrangement joins TRBV2 to TRBJ2-2, with TRBD1 matching over 10 bases. Trimming at V came to 7 bases and at J to 6 bases, leaving 8 bases not matched to a gene. CDR1 SNHLY and CDR2 FYNNEI come from the germline V gene. The CDR3 loop spans 15 amino acids. DNA for the CDR3: TGTGCCAGCAAGCTGACAGGGGGCATCGCCGGGGAGCTGTTTTTT. Translated: CASKLTGGIAGELFF.

The chain recombines TRBV5-6 with TRBJ2-2; 9 bases line up with TRBD1. V was clipped by 4 bases and J by 4 bases; unmatched bases: 5. This CDR3 is 15 amino acids long. In germline, CDR1 is SGHDT, CDR2 YYEEEE. The CDR3 loop reads CASSGDRAGTGELFF. In DNA form, the CDR3 reads TGTGCCAGCAGCGGGGACAGGGCGGGCACCGGGGAGCTGTTTTTT.